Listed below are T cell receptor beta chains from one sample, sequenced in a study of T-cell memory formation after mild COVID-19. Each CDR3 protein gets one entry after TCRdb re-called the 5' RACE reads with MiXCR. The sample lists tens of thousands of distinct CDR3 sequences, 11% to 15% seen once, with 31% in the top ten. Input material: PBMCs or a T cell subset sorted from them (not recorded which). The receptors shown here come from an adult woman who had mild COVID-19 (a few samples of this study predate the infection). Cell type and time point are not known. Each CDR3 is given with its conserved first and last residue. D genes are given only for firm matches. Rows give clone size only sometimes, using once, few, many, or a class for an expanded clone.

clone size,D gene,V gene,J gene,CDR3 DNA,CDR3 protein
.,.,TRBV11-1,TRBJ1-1,TGTGCCAGCAGCCCCCGAGGACCGCTATCCTCCGGGAGGACTGAAGCTTTCTTT,CASSPRGPLSSGRTEAFF
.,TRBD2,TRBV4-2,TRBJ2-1,TGTGCCAGCAGCCAAGATCCATCGAGCGGGAATAACTTC,CASSQDPSSGNNF
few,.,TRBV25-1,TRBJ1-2,TGTGCCAGCAGTGAACGGTCGGAGGATGGCTACACCTTC,CASSERSEDGYTF
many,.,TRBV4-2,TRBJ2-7,TGTGCCAGCAGCCAAGAGTTGAGCGGAGCCTACTACGAGCAGTACTTC,CASSQELSGAYYEQYF
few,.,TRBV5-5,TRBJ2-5,TGTGCCAGCAGCCTAACATTCCGGGACGGCAGTCCGGAGACCCAGTACTTC,CASSLTFRDGSPETQYF
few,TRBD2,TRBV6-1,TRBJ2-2,TGTGCCAGCGGGAGCGGGGGGAGTGGAACCGGGGAGCTGTTTTTT,CASGSGGSGTGELFF
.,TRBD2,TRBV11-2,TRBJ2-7,TGTGCCAGCAGCGCGTCCGGGACTAGCGGGAGGGGGGAACGCGAGCAGTACTTC,CASSASGTSGRGEREQYF
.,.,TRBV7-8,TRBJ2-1,TGTGCCAGCAGCCTCCTCTCCGTGGCTGAGCAGTTCTTC,CASSLLSVAEQFF
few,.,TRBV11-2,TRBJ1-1,TGTGCCAGCAGCCAGGGTTGGACTGAAGCTTTCTTT,CASSQGWTEAFF
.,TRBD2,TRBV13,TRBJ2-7,TGTGCCAGCAGCGCAGGGACTAGCCGGGATCAGTACTTC,CASSAGTSRDQYF
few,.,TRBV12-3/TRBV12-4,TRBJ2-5,TGTGCCAGCAGCTTAGAGACTAGTCAAGAGACCCAGTACTTC,CASSLETSQETQYF
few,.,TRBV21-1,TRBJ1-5,TGTGCCAGCGAGCAGCCTAGGACAGGGGCACGACAGCCCCAGCATTTT,CASEQPRTGARQPQHF
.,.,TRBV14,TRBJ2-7,TGTGCCAGCAGCCAACAGACAGTTACCTACGAGCAGTACTTC,CASSQQTVTYEQYF
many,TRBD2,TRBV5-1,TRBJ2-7,TGCGCCAGCAGCTTCTTCGCGGGAGGGGTCTACGAGCAGTACTTC,CASSFFAGGVYEQYF
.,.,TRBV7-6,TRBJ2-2,TGTGCCAGCAGCGCCATGGGGGAAACCGGGGAGCTGTTTTTT,CASSAMGETGELFF